These 20 T cell receptor beta chains share one sample of origin, sequenced in a study of immune evolution from preneoplasia to lung adenocarcinoma. The method was immunoSEQ multiplex PCR; TCRdb's version includes in-frame clones alone and lacks a portion of them. The sample includes approximately 12,000 clones, 80% to 90% of them seen just once. The source material was FFPE invasive lung adenocarcinoma tissue. These receptors originate from a person aged 65-85 years with invasive lung adenocarcinoma.

The V call is TRBV11-1, the J call TRBJ1-5; no clear D gene. Trimming shortened V by 1 base and J by 1 base, and 2 bases separated the two germline ends. Germline V CDR1 and CDR2: SGHAT, FQDESV (reference sequence). The CDR3 spans 13 residues. Written as DNA, the CDR3 is TGTGCCAGCAGCTTAGGCAGCAATCAGCCCCAGCATTTT. It is translated as CASSLGSNQPQHF.

The chain combines TRBV28 with TRBJ1-5; no clear D gene. The germline V gene has CDR1 MDHEN and CDR2 SYDVKM. The V end lost 7 bases, the J end lost 1 base, and 11 bases lay between the germline ends. CDR3 size: 14 residues. DNA of the CDR3: TGTGCCAGCATTCTTCCGGGGAGCAATCAGCCCCAGCATTTT. Amino acid sequence: CASILPGSNQPQHF.

The rearrangement links TRBV6-1 to TRBJ1-1, with D maybe TRBD1 (5 bases). The CDR3 length is 14 residues. V lost 6 bases to trimming and J lost 4 bases, with 15 bases between them. Germline CDR1 is MNHNS and CDR2 is SASEGT. CDR3 bases: TGTGCCAGCAGAGGGGACTATATCGTCACTGAAGCTTTCTTT. Residues: CASRGDYIVTEAFF.

The chain combines TRBV15 with TRBJ2-2; D possibly corresponds to TRBD2 (6 bases). V lost 3 bases and J lost 0, with 11 bases in between. Germline assignment: CDR1 LNHNV and CDR2 YYDKDF (reference sequence). The CDR3 has 16 amino acids. In DNA form, the CDR3 reads TGTGCCACCAGCAGTGGGAGGACAACGAACACCGGGGAGCTGTTTTTT. It yields the protein CATSSGRTTNTGELFF.

This clone was found a few times. DNA of the CDR3: TGTGCCAGCAGCTGGGGCGGGGGGCCTGATGAGCAGTTCTTC. Translated: CASSWGGGPDEQFF. The chain recombines TRBV7-3 with TRBJ2-1, with 8 nucleotides matching TRBD2. The CDR3 covers 14 residues. The germline V gene encodes CDR1 SGHTA and CDR2 FQGTGA. V dropped 4 bases and J dropped 8; count of bases not matched to a gene: 7.

This rearrangement joins TRBV5-6 to TRBJ2-7; TRBD1 is a possible D gene (6 bases). CDR3 length equals 12 residues. Trimming left V 2 bases short and J 6 bases short, with 9 bases between. The germline CDR1 and CDR2 sequences are SGHDT and YYEEEE. In DNA, the CDR3 is TGTGCCAGCAGCTTTGCCAGGGGCGAGCAGTACTTC. Amino acids: CASSFARGEQYF.

The chain recombines TRBV28 with TRBJ2-3, with D possibly matching TRBD2 (5 bases). Germline CDR1 reads MDHEN; CDR2 reads SYDVKM. The CDR3 is 14 amino acids. V lost 7 bases, J lost 2 bases, and 13 bases lay in between. The CDR3 DNA sequence: TGTGCCAGCAACCCTAGCCGGTCCACAGATACGCAGTATTTT. Translated, it gives CASNPSRSTDTQYF.

V usage is TRBV4-1 and J usage is TRBJ1-4; 7 bases match TRBD1. This CDR3 contains 16 residues. Trimming removed 4 bases from V and 5 bases from J; junction bases left unmatched: 10. Germline loops: CDR1 MGHRA, CDR2 YSYEKL. Written as DNA, the CDR3 is TGCGCCAGCAGCCGGGAACTCCAGGGGGGGAATGAAAAACTGTTTTTT. Its protein is CASSRELQGGNEKLFF.

The chain combines TRBV30 with TRBJ1-1; D gene uncertain. The CDR3 spans 13 residues. V was shortened by 4 bases and J by 0 bases, with 9 bases between the two germline ends. Germline V gene lookup returns CDR1 GTSNPN and CDR2 SVGIG (reference sequence). The CDR3 reads CAWILKVNTEAFF. DNA for the CDR3: TGTGCCTGGATCCTTAAAGTGAACACTGAAGCTTTCTTT.

This chain joins TRBV7-9 and TRBJ1-1, with a possible D match to TRBD1 (6 bases). CDR1 SEHNR and CDR2 FQNEAQ come from the germline V gene (reference sequence). The V gene lost 5 bases and the J gene lost 3 bases, with 10 bases spanning the gap. The CDR3 loop spans 13 amino acids. CDR3 DNA: TGTGCCAGCAGCAGGGGGTATGACACTGAAGCTTTCTTT. This encodes CASSRGYDTEAFF.

The rearrangement links TRBV7-6 to TRBJ2-2, with D possibly TRBD2 on 5 matching bases. The germline gives CDR1 SGHVS, CDR2 FNYEAQ. V was cut by 1 base and J by 6 bases, with 9 bases left in between. The CDR3 has 14 amino acids. CDR3 DNA: TGTGCCAGCAGCTTAGTCTCGGAGGCCGGGGAGCTGTTTTTT. This sequence encodes CASSLVSEAGELFF.

The gene calls are TRBV13 and TRBJ2-3; possible D gene TRBD2, 5 bases. Germline CDR1 PRHDT, CDR2 FYEKMQ (reference sequence). The CDR3 runs 21 residues. Trimming took 5 bases from V and 2 from J, leaving 32 bases between them. CDR3 DNA sequence: TGTGCCAGCAGCGCCCGCGACTACCCTGGATTATCAGCAGGCCACACAGATACGCAGTATTTT. This sequence encodes CASSARDYPGLSAGHTDTQYF.

This clone was seen a single time. J is TRBJ2-2 and V is TRBV29-1; TRBD1 aligns across 9 bases. The germline CDR1 and CDR2 sequences are SQVTM and ANQGSEA. The CDR3 is 15 residues long. The V and J ends lost 6 bases and 2 bases, in that order; junction bases with no gene match: 7. The CDR3 nucleotides read TGCAGCGTCGTCCGGGGACAGGGCAACACCGGGGAGCTGTTTTTT. Translation gives CSVVRGQGNTGELFF.

The rearrangement uses TRBV28 and TRBJ2-7, with TRBD2 as a possible D gene (5 bases). Per germline, CDR1 MDHEN and CDR2 SYDVKM. The V end was cut by 5 bases, the J end by 5 bases, with 19 bases between. This CDR3 region has 15 residues. DNA of the CDR3: TGTGCCAGCAGTCCCCGCGGCAGGAGAGGGAACGAGCAGTACTTC. Protein sequence: CASSPRGRRGNEQYF.

This chain joins TRBV7-9 and TRBJ1-2; TRBD1 aligns across 9 bases. The CDR3 has 14 residues. The ends lost 3 bases at V and 2 bases at J; junction bases unmatched: 1. Per the germline V gene, CDR1 is SEHNR and CDR2 is FQNEAQ (reference sequence). In DNA, the CDR3 is TGTGCCAGCAGCTTCGGGACAGGGAACTATGGCTACACCTTC. Amino acid sequence: CASSFGTGNYGYTF.

A few counts support this clone. V and J are TRBV2 and TRBJ1-1; no firm D call. This CDR3 spans 13 amino acids. CDR1 and CDR2 from the germline V gene are SNHLY and FYNNEI. V was pared by 9 bases and J by 0 bases, with 11 bases between. CDR3 sequence: CARLEGMNTEAFF. CDR3 coding DNA: TGTGCCAGGTTAGAGGGAATGAACACTGAAGCTTTCTTT.

V and J are TRBV6-1 and TRBJ2-3; tentatively, D is TRBD1 (5 bases). The CDR3 sequence is 13 residues long. V dropped 7 bases and J dropped 2 bases, with 10 bases sitting between them. In germline, CDR1 is MNHNS, CDR2 SASEGT. CDR3 bases: TGTGCCAGCAAGGGGCAGAACACAGATACGCAGTATTTT. Translating it yields CASKGQNTDTQYF.

V gene TRBV10-3 combines with J gene TRBJ2-5, with D perhaps assigned TRBD1 or TRBD2 (6 bases each). The CDR3 is 17 residues long. V lost 2 bases, J lost 2 bases, and 18 bases lay in between. The germline V gene has CDR1 ENHRY and CDR2 SYGVKD. The CDR3 DNA reads TGTGCCATCAGTGAGCCATTAGTCAGGGGAGGTCAAGAGACCCAGTACTTC. Its protein product is CAISEPLVRGGQETQYF.

The chain carries TRBV4-1 and TRBJ1-1; D remains unclear. The length of the CDR3 is 13 residues. Trimming removed 3 bases from V and 8 bases from J, with 13 bases in between. Germline CDR1 and CDR2: MGHRA and YSYEKL. The CDR3 loop reads CASSHGGYREAFF. The CDR3 DNA sequence: TGCGCCAGCAGCCACGGAGGGTATCGGGAAGCTTTCTTT.

The chain joins TRBV9 to TRBJ1-2, with 8 bases identical to TRBD1. CDR1 is SGDLS, CDR2 YYNGEE, per germline. V shed 3 bases and J 4 bases; nucleotides not matched to a gene: 11. The CDR3 runs 16 residues. The CDR3 DNA is TGTGCCAGCAGCGCCCACAGGACAGGGTATAGCTATGGCTACACCTTC. Translation: CASSAHRTGYSYGYTF.